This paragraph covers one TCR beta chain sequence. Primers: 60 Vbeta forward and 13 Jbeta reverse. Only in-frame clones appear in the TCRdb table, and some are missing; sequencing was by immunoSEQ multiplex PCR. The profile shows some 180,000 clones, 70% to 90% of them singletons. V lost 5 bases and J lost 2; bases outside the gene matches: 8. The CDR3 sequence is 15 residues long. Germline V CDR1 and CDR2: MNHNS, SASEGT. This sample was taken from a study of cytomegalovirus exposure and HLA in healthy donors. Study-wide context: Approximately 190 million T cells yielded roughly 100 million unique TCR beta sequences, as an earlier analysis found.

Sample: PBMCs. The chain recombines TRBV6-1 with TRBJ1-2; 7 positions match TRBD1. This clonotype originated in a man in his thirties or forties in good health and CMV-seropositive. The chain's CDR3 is CASSPRAGGNYGYTF. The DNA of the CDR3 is TGTGCCAGCAGTCCCCGGGCAGGGGGGAACTATGGCTACACCTTC.